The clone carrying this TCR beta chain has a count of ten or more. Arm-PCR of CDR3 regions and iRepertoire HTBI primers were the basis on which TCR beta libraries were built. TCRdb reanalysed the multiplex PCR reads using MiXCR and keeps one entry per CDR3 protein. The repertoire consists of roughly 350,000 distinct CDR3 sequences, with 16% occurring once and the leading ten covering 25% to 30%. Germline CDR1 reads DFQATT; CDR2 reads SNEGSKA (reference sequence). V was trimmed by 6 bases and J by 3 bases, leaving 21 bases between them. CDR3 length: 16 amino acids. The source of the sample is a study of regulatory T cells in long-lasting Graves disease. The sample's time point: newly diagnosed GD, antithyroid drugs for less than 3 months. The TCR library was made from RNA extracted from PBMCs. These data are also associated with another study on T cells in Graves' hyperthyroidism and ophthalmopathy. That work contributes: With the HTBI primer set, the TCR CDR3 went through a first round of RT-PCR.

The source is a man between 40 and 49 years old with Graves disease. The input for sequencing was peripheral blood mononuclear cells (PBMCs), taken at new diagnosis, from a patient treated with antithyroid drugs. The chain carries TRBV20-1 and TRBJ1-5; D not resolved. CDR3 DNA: TGCAGTGCCCGTACTTTGGGCAGACAATTCAATCAGCCCCAGCATTTT. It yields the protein CSARTLGRQFNQPQHF.